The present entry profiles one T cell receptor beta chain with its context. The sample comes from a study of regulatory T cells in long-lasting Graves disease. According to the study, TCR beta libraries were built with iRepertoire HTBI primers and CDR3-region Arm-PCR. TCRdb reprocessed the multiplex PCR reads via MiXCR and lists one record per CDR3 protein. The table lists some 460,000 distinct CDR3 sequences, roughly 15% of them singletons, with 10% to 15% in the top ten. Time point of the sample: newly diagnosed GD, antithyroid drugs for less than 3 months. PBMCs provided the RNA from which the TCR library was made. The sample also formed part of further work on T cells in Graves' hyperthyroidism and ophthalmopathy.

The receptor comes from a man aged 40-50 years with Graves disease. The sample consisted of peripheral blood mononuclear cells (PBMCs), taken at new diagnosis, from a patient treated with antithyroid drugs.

The CDR3 loop is CASSAGLAGGQYNEQFF. The DNA of the CDR3 is TGTGCCAGCAGCGCGGGACTAGCGGGAGGCCAGTACAATGAGCAGTTCTTC. The chain carries TRBV9 and TRBJ2-1; TRBD2 aligns across 15 bases. Trimming cost V 3 bases and J 4 bases; bases outside gene matches: 5. CDR3 size: 17 residues. CDR1 SGDLS and CDR2 YYNGEE come from the germline V gene.